The rows below give T cell receptor beta chains drawn from one sample of a study of identifying expanded T cells in peripheral blood. Generated by immunoSEQ multiplex PCR, the TCRdb table keeps only in-frame clones and is missing some. This table holds about 91,000 clones, 85% to 90% found once. The sequenced material came from blood. Every receptor here comes from a person aged 18 to 75 in good health. CDR3s include the opening cysteine and the closing phenylalanine or tryptophan. Clone size, where shown, is once, few, many, or a class for clones that have expanded.

CDR3aa: CSVEGVGSEKLFF; j_gene: TRBJ1-4; abundance: .; v_gene: TRBV29-1
CDR3aa: CASSELGSGYEQYF; j_gene: TRBJ2-7; abundance: few; v_gene: TRBV2
CDR3aa: CAWSVGGYPTYEQYF; j_gene: TRBJ2-7; abundance: .; v_gene: TRBV30
CDR3aa: CASSSPRDTYTGELFF; j_gene: TRBJ2-2; abundance: .; v_gene: TRBV5-4
CDR3aa: CASSLGTVGNYGYTF; j_gene: TRBJ1-2; abundance: .; v_gene: TRBV28
CDR3aa: CASSRGATGWSTDTQYF; j_gene: TRBJ2-3; abundance: .; v_gene: TRBV5-5
CDR3aa: CSGEGFATDTQYF; j_gene: TRBJ2-3; abundance: once; v_gene: TRBV29-1
CDR3aa: CASSPPTGGYEQYF; j_gene: TRBJ2-7; abundance: .; v_gene: TRBV6-6
CDR3aa: CASSVAPLQRPQETQYF; j_gene: TRBJ2-5; abundance: .; v_gene: TRBV9
CDR3aa: CASSLNTLNTIYF; j_gene: TRBJ1-3; abundance: many; v_gene: TRBV7-9
CDR3aa: CASSLGLAGAEQYF; j_gene: TRBJ2-7; abundance: once; v_gene: TRBV5-1
CDR3aa: CASSHRGRGGNQPQHF; j_gene: TRBJ1-5; abundance: .; v_gene: TRBV5-8
CDR3aa: CASSVWWGSYNEQFF; j_gene: TRBJ2-1; abundance: .; v_gene: TRBV2
CDR3aa: CASSSRLGTDTQYF; j_gene: TRBJ2-3; abundance: .; v_gene: TRBV7-9
CDR3aa: CASSPWDAVAYEQYF; j_gene: TRBJ2-7; abundance: .; v_gene: TRBV5-6
CDR3aa: CSVDRGTSFNEQFF; j_gene: TRBJ2-1; abundance: once; v_gene: TRBV29-1
CDR3aa: CASSSTSGTDTQYF; j_gene: TRBJ2-3; abundance: .; v_gene: TRBV5-1
CDR3aa: CASRSGAETQYF; j_gene: TRBJ2-5; abundance: .; v_gene: TRBV6-5
CDR3aa: CASSDPGRAYGYTF; j_gene: TRBJ1-2; abundance: .; v_gene: TRBV25-1
CDR3aa: CATSRRGAGGWEQYF; j_gene: TRBJ2-7; abundance: .; v_gene: TRBV15
CDR3aa: CASSDALREQYF; j_gene: TRBJ2-7; abundance: .; v_gene: TRBV4-1
CDR3aa: CAWSTGLVGETQYF; j_gene: TRBJ2-5; abundance: .; v_gene: TRBV30
CDR3aa: CAINGQGPLNEQFF; j_gene: TRBJ2-1; abundance: once; v_gene: TRBV10-3
CDR3aa: CASSEEAGANYGYTF; j_gene: TRBJ1-2; abundance: few; v_gene: TRBV6-1
CDR3aa: CASSFPGTSGSYEQYF; j_gene: TRBJ2-7; abundance: .; v_gene: TRBV7-9
CDR3aa: CASSPGDEQFF; j_gene: TRBJ2-1; abundance: .; v_gene: TRBV2
CDR3aa: CASSDGDSTDTQYF; j_gene: TRBJ2-3; abundance: few; v_gene: TRBV6-4
CDR3aa: CASSRLGDYEQYF; j_gene: TRBJ2-7; abundance: once; v_gene: TRBV5-1
CDR3aa: CAITGTGNSPLHF; j_gene: TRBJ1-6; abundance: .; v_gene: TRBV10-3
CDR3aa: CASSVDGGGGGTEAFF; j_gene: TRBJ1-1; abundance: .; v_gene: TRBV9
CDR3aa: CASSLAGETQYF; j_gene: TRBJ2-5; abundance: .; v_gene: TRBV7-9
CDR3aa: CASSESPEKLFF; j_gene: TRBJ1-4; abundance: .; v_gene: TRBV2
CDR3aa: CASSLGSLAGEHTGELFF; j_gene: TRBJ2-2; abundance: .; v_gene: TRBV5-1
CDR3aa: CASRQGTAGYEQYF; j_gene: TRBJ2-7; abundance: .; v_gene: TRBV6-1
CDR3aa: CASRRTVDSNQPQHF; j_gene: TRBJ1-5; abundance: .; v_gene: TRBV6-6
CDR3aa: CAISAASYEQYF; j_gene: TRBJ2-7; abundance: few; v_gene: TRBV10-3
CDR3aa: CAIARESYEQYF; j_gene: TRBJ2-7; abundance: .; v_gene: TRBV10-3
CDR3aa: CASSLSGQGAKNIQYF; j_gene: TRBJ2-4; abundance: .; v_gene: TRBV5-1
CDR3aa: CASSVGIVEGKLFF; j_gene: TRBJ1-4; abundance: .; v_gene: TRBV9
CDR3aa: CASKRQAPYNEQFF; j_gene: TRBJ2-1; abundance: .; v_gene: TRBV28
CDR3aa: CASSAITGEGNEKLFF; j_gene: TRBJ1-4; abundance: once; v_gene: TRBV11-2
CDR3aa: CASSEVLGVVEQFF; j_gene: TRBJ2-1; abundance: .; v_gene: TRBV6-1
CDR3aa: CASSFGGSGTDTQYF; j_gene: TRBJ2-3; abundance: .; v_gene: TRBV7-8
CDR3aa: CASSLGQGLLYEQYF; j_gene: TRBJ2-7; abundance: .; v_gene: TRBV11-2
CDR3aa: CASSTRTSGGADTQYF; j_gene: TRBJ2-3; abundance: .; v_gene: TRBV13
CDR3aa: CASSLQGIHTNEQFF; j_gene: TRBJ2-1; abundance: .; v_gene: TRBV21-1
CDR3aa: CAWSVLPLREIDGDTIYF; j_gene: TRBJ1-3; abundance: few; v_gene: TRBV30
CDR3aa: CASSSIGGQPQHF; j_gene: TRBJ1-5; abundance: few; v_gene: TRBV6-6
CDR3aa: CASSPGPLGGGFGNIQYF; j_gene: TRBJ2-4; abundance: .; v_gene: TRBV18
CDR3aa: CASSTTTSGIQTQYF; j_gene: TRBJ2-5; abundance: few; v_gene: TRBV11-2